Listed here are 27 T cell receptor beta chains from one sample, sequenced in a study of OX40 agonist ivuxolimab in advanced cancers. Assay: immunoSEQ multiplex PCR; the TCRdb copy retains only in-frame clones and omits some. The sample shows more than 5,500 clones, around 84% of them seen only once. Sequenced here: CD4+ or CD8+ T cells sorted from blood, sampled in a trial of the OX40 agonist ivuxolimab. The receptors were sampled from an adult with an advanced solid tumor such as melanoma, head and neck, liver or kidney cancer.

The chain links TRBV9 to TRBJ1-3, with D hard to call. Per germline, CDR1 SGDLS and CDR2 YYNGEE. V was pared by 0 bases and J by 7 bases, with 17 bases between. There are 16 residues in the CDR3. The CDR3 protein is CASSVGGRPSGNTIYF. Written as DNA, the CDR3 is TGTGCCAGCAGCGTAGGCGGCAGGCCATCCGGGAACACCATATATTTT.

The chain links TRBV7-9 to TRBJ2-7; 7 bases fit TRBD2. Germline lookup yields CDR1 SEHNR and CDR2 FQNEAQ (reference sequence). The CDR3 sequence is 15 residues long. J was trimmed by 5 bases and V by 5 bases; bases with no gene match: 12. The CDR3, as DNA: TGTGCCAGCAGCCCCCCTGAGGCGGGAGCGGACGAGCAGTACTTC. As protein: CASSPPEAGADEQYF.

CDR3: CAWSPFTRGDGELFF. CDR3 DNA: TGTGCCTGGAGTCCGTTCACGAGGGGCGACGGGGAGCTGTTTTTT. The gene calls are TRBV30 and TRBJ2-2; D tentatively reads TRBD1 or TRBD2 (5 bases each). Germline loops: CDR1 GTSNPN, CDR2 SVGIG (reference sequence). The CDR3 contains 15 residues. With 2 bases removed from V and 7 bases from J, the gap between germline ends came to 17 bases.

The J gene is TRBJ2-1, the V gene TRBV27; D call uncertain. CDR3 length: 13 residues. Trimming left V 8 bases short and J 1 base short, with 9 bases between. Looked up from germline, CDR1 is MNHEY and CDR2 is SMNVEV (reference sequence). The CDR3 reads CASGLGSYNEQFF. CDR3 DNA sequence: TGTGCCAGCGGGCTGGGTTCCTACAATGAGCAGTTCTTC.

The chain employs TRBV7-3 and TRBJ2-7, with 7 bases identical to TRBD2. Germline V lookup: CDR1 SGHTA, CDR2 FQGTGA. V dropped 2 bases and J dropped 1; count of bases not matched to a gene: 5. This CDR3 spans 15 amino acids. CDR3 region: CASSLDGTTSYEQYF. CDR3 nucleotides: TGTGCCAGCAGCTTAGACGGGACTACGTCCTACGAGCAGTACTTC.

The chain uses TRBV7-9 and TRBJ2-1, with 9 bases aligning to TRBD2. V shed 5 bases and J 9 bases; nucleotides not matched to a gene: 5. This CDR3 has 13 amino acids. The germline gives CDR1 SEHNR, CDR2 FQNEAQ (reference sequence). CDR3 amino acids: CASSPPTSGEQFF. CDR3 sequence (DNA): TGTGCCAGCAGCCCCCCGACTAGCGGTGAGCAGTTCTTC. Full variable domain (outside the CDR3, taken from reference TRBV7-9 and TRBJ2-1): DTGVSQNPRHKITKRGQNVTFRCDPISEHNRLYWYRQTLGQGPEFLTYFQNEAQLEKSRLLSDRFSAERPKGSFSTLEIQRTEQGDSAMYLCASSPPTSGEQFFGPGTRLTVL.

The chain is built from TRBV28 and TRBJ2-7, with D possibly being TRBD1 or TRBD2 (5 bases each). Trimming shortened V by 2 bases and J by 0 bases, and 26 bases separated the two germline ends. The CDR3 runs to 20 residues. Germline loops: CDR1 MDHEN, CDR2 SYDVKM. The CDR3 sequence is CASSLGIQVGVQGRSYEQYF. The CDR3 region has the DNA TGTGCCAGCAGTTTAGGTATTCAGGTCGGGGTCCAGGGACGCTCCTACGAGCAGTACTTC. Combining the CDR3 with reference TRBV28 and TRBJ2-7 gives the whole variable domain DVKVTQSSRYLVKRTGEKVFLECVQDMDHENMFWYRQDPGLGLRLIYFSYDVKMKEKGDIPEGYSVSREKKERFSLILESASTNQTSMYLCASSLGIQVGVQGRSYEQYFGPGTRLTVT.

The chain employs TRBV7-6 and TRBJ2-7; 11 nucleotides line up with TRBD1. Germline CDR1 SGHVS, CDR2 FNYEAQ. The ends lost 0 bases at V and 5 bases at J; junction bases unmatched: 3. The CDR3 loop spans 15 amino acids. Here the CDR3 DNA reads TGTGCCAGCAGCTTAGCCTGGACAGGGGGCGACGAGCAGTACTTC. This encodes CASSLAWTGGDEQYF.

This chain connects TRBV12-5 to TRBJ1-2, with 7 positions matching TRBD1. The junction had 12 bases not matched to a gene; V was cut back by 1 base and J by 4 bases. CDR1 is LGHNT and CDR2 is FRNRAP in the germline V gene. CDR3 length equals 17 residues. The CDR3: CASGLGGYTGAAYGYTF. The CDR3 DNA reads TGTGCTAGTGGTTTGGGAGGTTATACAGGGGCCGCCTATGGCTACACCTTC.

The chain has TRBV2 and TRBJ1-5, with D perhaps TRBD1 (6 bases). V lost 4 bases and J 0 bases, leaving 7 bases between the germline ends. CDR1 and CDR2 (germline): SNHLY, FYNNEI. This CDR3 is 14 amino acids long. CDR3 sequence reads: CASSGGGSNQPQHF. The CDR3, as DNA: TGTGCCAGCAGTGGAGGGGGTAGCAATCAGCCCCAGCATTTT.

This clone was detected only once. The J gene is TRBJ2-2, the V gene TRBV9; 11 bases map to TRBD2. Germline V lookup: CDR1 SGDLS, CDR2 YYNGEE. Germline trimming cut 0 bases from V and 4 bases from J; bases unmatched to any gene: 5. The CDR3 is 17 amino acids. Here the CDR3 reads CASSVGLAGGTTGELFF. CDR3 bases: TGTGCCAGCAGCGTAGGGCTAGCGGGGGGAACCACCGGGGAGCTGTTTTTT. The variable domain in full, with the rest retrieved from reference TRBV9 and TRBJ2-2, is DSGVTQTPKHLITATGQRVTLRCSPRSGDLSVYWYQQSLDQGLQFLIQYYNGEERAKGNILERFSAQQFPDLHSELNLSSLELGDSALYFCASSVGLAGGTTGELFFGEGSRLTVL.

The chain combines TRBV5-1 with TRBJ2-5, with D possibly TRBD2 on 6 matching bases. Trimming pared 0 bases from V and 2 bases from J, leaving 17 bases between. CDR3 length: 17 amino acids. Germline V gene lookup returns CDR1 SGHRS and CDR2 YFSETQ. CDR3 protein: CASSLGRRARPQETQYF. CDR3 bases: TGCGCCAGCAGCTTGGGAAGGAGGGCCCGACCTCAAGAGACCCAGTACTTC.

CDR3 in DNA: TGTGCCAGCAGCTTAGGTCCGGGAGGGCCGGAAGAGACCCAGTACTTC. Its protein is CASSLGPGGPEETQYF. The chain joins TRBV7-9 to TRBJ2-5; 8 bases map to TRBD2. Germline trimming cut 1 base from V and 3 bases from J; bases unmatched to any gene: 7. The CDR3 runs to 16 residues. Germline assignment: CDR1 SEHNR and CDR2 FQNEAQ (reference sequence).

This clone was counted only a few times. The chain combines TRBV7-9 with TRBJ2-3, with TRBD2 as a possible D gene (5 bases). Germline V gives CDR1 SEHNR, CDR2 FQNEAQ (reference sequence). This CDR3 spans 16 amino acids. V lost 1 base to trimming and J lost 2 bases, with 13 bases between them. Here the CDR3 DNA reads TGTGCCAGCAGCTTAGAACCAGGAGGTTCCACAGATACGCAGTATTTT. Translating it yields CASSLEPGGSTDTQYF. The full variable domain, in which reference TRBV7-9 and TRBJ2-3 provide the parts outside the CDR3, is DTGVSQNPRHKITKRGQNVTFRCDPISEHNRLYWYRQTLGQGPEFLTYFQNEAQLEKSRLLSDRFSAERPKGSFSTLEIQRTEQGDSAMYLCASSLEPGGSTDTQYFGPGTRLTVL.

This clone showed up just once. The genes are TRBV27 and TRBJ1-2, with TRBD1 as a possible D gene (5 bases). The CDR3 sequence is 16 residues long. From germline, CDR1 is MNHEY and CDR2 SMNVEV (reference sequence). V was cut by 0 bases and J by 4 bases, with 15 bases left in between. The CDR3 here is CASSLSSGATAYGYTF. In DNA, the CDR3 is TGTGCCAGCAGTTTATCGTCCGGGGCGACCGCCTATGGCTACACCTTC.

The V gene is TRBV7-3, the J gene TRBJ1-1, with D maybe TRBD1 (6 bases). Germline V CDR1 and CDR2: SGHTA, FQGTGA. V gave up 5 bases and J gave up 8 bases, with 12 bases separating them. The CDR3 is made up of 12 amino acids. The CDR3, as DNA: TGTGCCAGCAGCCTACAGGGCCAGGAAGCTTTCTTT. It is translated as CASSLQGQEAFF. Supplemented by reference TRBV7-3 and TRBJ1-1, the full variable domain reads GAGVSQTPSNKVTEKGKYVELRCDPISGHTALYWYRQSLGQGPEFLIYFQGTGAADDSGLPNDRFFAVRPEGSVSTLKIQRTERGDSAVYLCASSLQGQEAFFGQGTRLTVV.

The chain couples TRBV4-1 to TRBJ2-1; D uncertain. The CDR3 loop spans 11 amino acids. The germline gives CDR1 MGHRA, CDR2 YSYEKL. With 1 base removed from V and 9 bases from J, the gap between germline ends came to 4 bases. CDR3 nucleotides: TGCGCCAGCAGCCAAGTGTCTGAGCAGTTCTTC. Its translation is CASSQVSEQFF.

The chain uses TRBV28 and TRBJ2-7; D gene unclear. Trimming shortened V by 2 bases and J by 1 base, and 9 bases separated the two germline ends. Germline V gene sequence: CDR1 MDHEN, CDR2 SYDVKM. This CDR3 contains 14 residues. The CDR3 is CASSLRLFSYEQYF. In DNA, the CDR3 is TGTGCCAGCAGTTTAAGACTTTTTTCCTACGAGCAGTACTTC.

This clone was counted between two and nine times. This chain joins TRBV5-8 and TRBJ2-3; 13 bases agree with TRBD2. The CDR3 length is 18 residues. Trimming at V came to 4 bases and at J to 4 bases, leaving 12 bases not matched to a gene. The germline V gene has CDR1 SGHTS and CDR2 YDEGEE. The CDR3 is CASSPDTSGRAPPDTQYF. The CDR3 DNA reads as TGTGCCAGCAGCCCTGATACTAGCGGGAGGGCCCCGCCAGATACGCAGTATTTT.

The rearrangement joins TRBV10-2 to TRBJ2-3, with 8 bases aligning to TRBD2. Germline assignment: CDR1 WSHSY and CDR2 SAAADI. Losses at the gene ends were 2 bases for V and 0 bases for J; bases not matched to a gene: 10. This CDR3 spans 18 amino acids. For the CDR3, the DNA is TGCGCCAGCAGTGAGAAGCGAGCGGGGGACACTAGCACAGATACGCAGTATTTT. It yields the protein CASSEKRAGDTSTDTQYF.

V usage is TRBV5-4 and J usage is TRBJ2-1, with no clear D. Trimming removed 1 base at V and 5 bases at J, with 4 bases between. Per the germline V gene, CDR1 is SGHNT and CDR2 is YYREEE (reference sequence). The CDR3 is made up of 12 amino acids. CDR3 residues: CASSLWDNEQFF. CDR3 sequence (DNA): TGTGCCAGCAGCTTGTGGGACAATGAGCAGTTCTTC.

The chain carries TRBV13 and TRBJ2-5; D is unclear. Germline-derived CDR1 and CDR2 are PRHDT and FYEKMQ (reference sequence). CDR3 length equals 13 residues. Trimming left V 2 bases short and J 5 bases short, with 9 bases between. The chain's CDR3 is CASSLRLEETQYF. DNA for the CDR3: TGTGCCAGCAGCTTAAGGTTGGAGGAGACCCAGTACTTC. The variable domain in full, completed from reference TRBV13 and TRBJ2-5, reads AAGVIQSPRHLIKEKRETATLKCYPIPRHDTVYWYQQGPGQDPQFLISFYEKMQSDKGSIPDRFSAQQFSDYHSELNMSSLELGDSALYFCASSLRLEETQYFGPGTRLLVL.

This chain links TRBV5-1 with TRBJ2-7; 8 nucleotides line up with TRBD1. The germline V gene has CDR1 SGHRS and CDR2 YFSETQ. V lost 4 bases to trimming and J lost 5 bases; unmatched junction nucleotides: 5. The CDR3 is made up of 13 amino acids. CDR3 sequence (DNA): TGCGCCAGCAGCCCAGGGACAGGCCACGAGCAGTACTTC. The encoded protein is CASSPGTGHEQYF.

The chain joins TRBV5-4 to TRBJ2-5; D may be TRBD1 (6 bases). The CDR3 spans 13 residues. V gave up 3 bases and J gave up 5 bases, with 11 bases separating them. Looked up from germline, CDR1 is SGHNT and CDR2 is YYREEE (reference sequence). The CDR3 loop reads CASSSSGVETQYF. The CDR3, as DNA: TGTGCCAGCAGCTCCTCAGGGGTGGAGACCCAGTACTTC.

The genes are TRBV7-6 and TRBJ1-1, with unresolved D. The germline CDR1 and CDR2 sequences are SGHVS and FNYEAQ. V lost 5 bases and J 5 bases, leaving 12 bases between the germline ends. There are 13 residues in the CDR3. CDR3 coding DNA: TGTGCCAGCAGCAGCGGAAAGAGGACTGAAGCTTTCTTT. This encodes CASSSGKRTEAFF.

As DNA, the CDR3 is TGCAGCGGCGAGACAGAGCCAGATACGCAGTATTTT. Translated: CSGETEPDTQYF. The V and J genes are TRBV29-1 and TRBJ2-3, with D possibly matching TRBD1 (5 bases). Trimming took 7 bases from V and 4 from J, leaving 12 bases between them. Germline V lookup: CDR1 SQVTM, CDR2 ANQGSEA. CDR3 length: 12 residues.

The V call is TRBV7-8, the J call TRBJ2-1; D not certain. CDR3 length equals 15 residues. V lost 8 bases to trimming and J lost 0 bases, with 14 bases between them. Germline lookup yields CDR1 SGHVS and CDR2 FQNEAQ. The CDR3: CASEPNPSSYNEQFF. DNA for the CDR3: TGTGCCAGCGAGCCGAATCCAAGCTCCTACAATGAGCAGTTCTTC.